This TCR beta chain was sequenced for a study of CD8+ T cells in alopecia areata. For the study at large: By percentage of affected scalp area, the severity of treated patients was scored.

Study-level results: For patients receiving tofacitinib, scalp clonality and expanded CD8+ clones among the top 100 significantly decreased.

This clone was detected ten times or more. No antigen is known for it. Following extraction, RNA underwent reverse transcription to cDNA, which served as the sequencing template. Assay: immunoSEQ multiplex PCR; the TCRdb copy retains only in-frame clones and omits some. Of 150,000 to 200,000 clones in the sample, roughly 60% were seen once. V trimming: 6 bases; J trimming: 0 bases; junction bases outside the gene matches: 7. The germline CDR1 and CDR2 sequences are SNHLY and FYNNEI. The CDR3 runs to 16 residues. Sample treatment: oral pan-JAK inhibitor, 5-10 mg twice daily. Both CD4+ and CD8+ T cells were separated by sorting PBMCs.

V gene TRBV2 combines with J gene TRBJ2-3; TRBD2 aligns across 9 bases. The specimen comprised CD4+ T cells sorted from blood, sampled at week 24, from a patient treated with tofacitinib. The receptor's source is a human donor with alopecia areata. DNA of the CDR3: TGTGCCAGCAGACAAATAGCGGGGGTTAGCACAGATACGCAGTATTTT. This translates into CASRQIAGVSTDTQYF.